The entry below describes one T cell receptor (beta chain). In the original workflow: For nucleated cells, counts were estimated from reference gene primer amplification. The data were produced by immunoSEQ multiplex PCR, yet TCRdb's version contains in-frame clones alone and is incomplete. That table gives V, J and clone size, and the DNA gave D and trimming. In the table there are about 200,000 clones, 75% to 90% of which are singletons. The CDR3 has 17 residues. Germline CDR1 reads SNHLY; CDR2 reads FYNNEI. Trimming removed 8 bases from V and 5 bases from J, with 22 bases in between. These data come from a study of blood T cell repertoires in COVID-19. Study-wide context: Acute-phase and convalescent COVID-19 samples originated in the United States, Italy and Spain. Sources were T cells, B-cell-depleted T cells, or PBMCs; the material itself was cDNA or gDNA.

The chain employs TRBV2 and TRBJ1-6; D not resolved. Specimen: peripheral blood. The sequence was collected from a man in his forties with acute or convalescent COVID-19. CDR3 DNA sequence: TGTGCCAGCGCCTTTAATTGGGTGGGCGCCAATAATTCACCCCTCCACTTT. This sequence encodes CASAFNWVGANNSPLHF.